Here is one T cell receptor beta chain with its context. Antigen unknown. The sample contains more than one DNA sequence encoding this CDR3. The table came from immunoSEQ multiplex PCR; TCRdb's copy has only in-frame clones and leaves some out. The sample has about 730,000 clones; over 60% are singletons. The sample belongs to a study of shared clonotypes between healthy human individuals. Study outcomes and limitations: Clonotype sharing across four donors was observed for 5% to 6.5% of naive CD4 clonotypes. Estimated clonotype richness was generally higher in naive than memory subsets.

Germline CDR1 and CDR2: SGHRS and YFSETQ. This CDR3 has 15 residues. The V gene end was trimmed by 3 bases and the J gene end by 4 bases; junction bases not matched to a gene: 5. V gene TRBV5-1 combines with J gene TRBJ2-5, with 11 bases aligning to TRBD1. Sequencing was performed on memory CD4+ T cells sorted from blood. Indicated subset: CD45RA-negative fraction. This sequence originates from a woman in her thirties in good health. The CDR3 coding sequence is TGCGCCAGCAGCTCATCCGGGACAGGGGGAGAGACCCAGTACTTC. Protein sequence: CASSSSGTGGETQYF. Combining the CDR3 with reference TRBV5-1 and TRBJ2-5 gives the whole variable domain KAGVTQTPRYLIKTRGQQVTLSCSPISGHRSVSWYQQTPGQGLQFLFEYFSETQRNKGNFPGRFSGRQFSNSRSEMNVSTLELGDSALYLCASSSSGTGGETQYFGPGTRLLVL.